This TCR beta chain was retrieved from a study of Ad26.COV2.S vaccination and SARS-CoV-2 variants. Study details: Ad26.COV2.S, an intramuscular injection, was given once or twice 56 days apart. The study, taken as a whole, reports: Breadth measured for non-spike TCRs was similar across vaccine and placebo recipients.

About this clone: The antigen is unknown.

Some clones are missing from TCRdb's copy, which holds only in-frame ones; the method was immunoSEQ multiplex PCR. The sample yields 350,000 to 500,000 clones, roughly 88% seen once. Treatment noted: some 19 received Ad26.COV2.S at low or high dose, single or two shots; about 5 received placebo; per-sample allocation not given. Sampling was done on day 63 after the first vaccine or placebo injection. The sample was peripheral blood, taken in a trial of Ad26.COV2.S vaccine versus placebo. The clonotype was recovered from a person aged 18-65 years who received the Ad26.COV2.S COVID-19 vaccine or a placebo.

CDR3 loop: CASSSAGERWEQYF. CDR3 sequence (DNA): TGTGCCAGCAGTTCCGCGGGAGAAAGGTGGGAGCAGTACTTC. The chain is built from TRBV27 and TRBJ2-7; TRBD2 aligns across 7 bases. The CDR3 is 14 amino acids. The V gene's germline CDR1 is MNHEY and CDR2 SMNVEV (reference sequence). V shed 4 bases, J shed 7 bases, and the junction held 10 bases outside the gene matches.